This section outlines one T cell receptor (beta chain) sequence together with its context. Its target is not known. The V and J ends lost 6 bases and 4 bases respectively, with 21 bases between them. The CDR3 is made up of 15 amino acids. CDR1 is SQVTM, CDR2 ANQGSEA, per germline. The record originates from a study of T cell responses to AZD1222 COVID-19 vaccine. The assay was immunoSEQ multiplex PCR, and TCRdb's table has in-frame clones only and misses some. The sample lists 120,000 or so clones, around 87% occurring once. Findings and limits, study-wide: Clonal diversity may have been underestimated, and the donors were mostly white British, with more females than males. Baseline serology detected seropositivity in only five to seven AZD1222 recipients. A reported finding is that nearly half of spike-specific TCRs target unmutated variant regions. Two AZD1222 doses significantly raised spike-specific TCR breadth and depth over controls.

Sequenced here: peripheral blood, sampled on day 0 of AZD1222 vaccination. The genes are TRBV29-1 and TRBJ1-1; D might be TRBD1 (5 bases). The origin of this receptor is an adult in good health. DNA of the CDR3: TGCAGCGTCCGAGAGGGTAGGGGAATAGGCACTGAAGCTTTCTTT. It translates to CSVREGRGIGTEAFF.